Listed below are T cell receptor beta chains from one sample, sequenced in a study of blood T cell repertoires in COVID-19. Assay: immunoSEQ multiplex PCR; the TCRdb copy retains only in-frame clones and omits some. Of 80,000 or so clones in the sample, around nine tenths were seen once. The sample comprised peripheral blood. Receptors were obtained from a human donor in a cohort sampled during active COVID-19. Both conserved end residues are trimmed from each CDR3. A D gene is named only where the DNA matches it firmly. The size field is filled for only some rows; it gives once, few, many or a size class.

V: TRBV12-5
D: .
size: .
CDR3: ASGTGSFAEAF

V: TRBV18
D: .
size: .
CDR3: ASSSMYRVGTEAF

V: TRBV11-2
D: TRBD2
size: .
CDR3: ASSPRAGGPARSYEQY

V: TRBV27
D: TRBD1
size: once
CDR3: ASRFSGTGRIGELF

V: TRBV10-1
D: TRBD1
size: .
CDR3: ASRLGQDRAGANVLT

V: TRBV5-6
D: TRBD2
size: .
CDR3: ASSPLGGASYEQY

V: TRBV28
D: TRBD2
size: .
CDR3: ASSDPSGGRHYEQY

V: TRBV12-3/TRBV12-4
D: .
size: .
CDR3: ASSTQGRSPLH

V: TRBV19
D: .
size: .
CDR3: ASSGQGNEQF

V: TRBV4-1
D: TRBD2
size: .
CDR3: ASSQLSLRTSGRALRETQY

V: TRBV28
D: TRBD1
size: .
CDR3: ASSLPGQPLH

V: TRBV30
D: .
size: .
CDR3: AWSTQAGYNEQF

V: TRBV7-2
D: TRBD1
size: .
CDR3: ASSLATGVLGEQF

V: TRBV28
D: .
size: .
CDR3: ASSPQLRGEQF

V: TRBV7-3
D: TRBD2
size: .
CDR3: ASSREGQETQY

V: TRBV28
D: .
size: .
CDR3: ASSLGRDGSPLH

V: TRBV20-1
D: .
size: .
CDR3: SSDLPGGYT

V: TRBV3-1/TRBV3-2
D: TRBD2
size: .
CDR3: ASRRLAGGPHTGELF

V: TRBV2
D: .
size: .
CDR3: ASSDRAGGYT

V: TRBV11-3
D: TRBD1
size: .
CDR3: ASSPGGQGVGTDTQY

V: TRBV29-1
D: TRBD1
size: .
CDR3: SVEGGTGITDTQY

V: TRBV5-1
D: TRBD1
size: .
CDR3: ASSYDREPDTQY

V: TRBV9
D: TRBD2
size: .
CDR3: ASSQGLANEQY

V: TRBV20-1
D: TRBD1
size: .
CDR3: SAADRAEQY

V: TRBV7-2
D: TRBD2
size: .
CDR3: ASSLPGLAGVQTQY

V: TRBV6-9
D: .
size: .
CDR3: ASSSPLWALVAKNIQY

V: TRBV6-1
D: TRBD2
size: .
CDR3: ASSEWGLAGVASGANVLT

V: TRBV27
D: .
size: .
CDR3: ASSFQQVPPPYEQY

V: TRBV5-4
D: TRBD2
size: .
CDR3: ASSPLTSGGASTDTQY

V: TRBV28
D: TRBD2
size: .
CDR3: ASAREGHRELF

V: TRBV7-8
D: TRBD1
size: few
CDR3: ASPRGQAFTGELF

V: TRBV10-3
D: .
size: once
CDR3: AISESQGGYNEQF

V: TRBV28
D: TRBD1
size: .
CDR3: ASSSGQGLGTQY

V: TRBV24-1
D: TRBD2
size: few
CDR3: ATSDPGLAGGPNTGELF

V: TRBV24-1
D: .
size: once
CDR3: ATSRVPYNEQF

V: TRBV18
D: TRBD2
size: .
CDR3: ASSSPGLKGEQY

V: TRBV15
D: .
size: .
CDR3: ATNPGRTPYNEQF

V: TRBV6-5
D: .
size: .
CDR3: ASSRTGYSSYEQY

V: TRBV3-1/TRBV3-2
D: TRBD1
size: .
CDR3: ASSQDRGHNEKLF

V: TRBV28
D: .
size: .
CDR3: ASSSARIFNNEQF

V: TRBV7-9
D: .
size: .
CDR3: ASSLNPQLYNEQF